The 15 T cell receptor beta chains given below trace back to one sample, sequenced in a study of blood T cell repertoires in COVID-19. Profiled with immunoSEQ multiplex PCR; TCRdb holds only in-frame clones, not every one. This sample has just under 50,000 clones; approximately 79% occur once, and the top ten carry roughly 25%. The specimen sequenced was peripheral blood. The receptors originated from a man in his sixties or seventies with acute or convalescent COVID-19.

The V and J genes are TRBV24-1 and TRBJ2-2; TRBD2 agrees at 8 bases. The CDR3 runs 15 residues. Per germline, CDR1 KGHDR and CDR2 SFDVKD. Losses at the gene ends were 2 bases for V and 6 bases for J; bases not matched to a gene: 4. The CDR3 nucleotides read TGTGCCACCAGTGATTCGGGACTAGGGTCCGGGGAGCTGTTTTTT. As protein: CATSDSGLGSGELFF.

This clone turned up a few times. The V call is TRBV7-6, the J call TRBJ2-7; TRBD2 might be the D (5 bases). The CDR3 totals 12 residues. Germline CDR1 SGHVS, CDR2 FNYEAQ. V lost 8 bases and J 6 bases, leaving 14 bases between the germline ends. CDR3 nucleotide sequence: TGTGCCAGCGGGTTTTCCCGGGGCGAGCAGTACTTC. Amino acid sequence: CASGFSRGEQYF.

This clone occurred once. The chain has TRBV18 and TRBJ1-3; tentative D call: TRBD1 (5 bases). CDR1 is KGHSH, CDR2 LQKENI, per germline. This CDR3 is built from 17 residues. The V end lost 2 bases, the J end lost 3 bases, and 17 bases lay between the germline ends. The CDR3 loop reads CASSPSSAGIGGNTIYF. CDR3 bases: TGTGCCAGCTCACCAAGTTCGGCAGGGATTGGTGGAAACACCATATATTTT.

The chain recombines TRBV7-9 with TRBJ1-5; D remains unclear. Trimming took off 2 bases at V and 3 bases at J, with 14 bases between the two ends. The CDR3 contains 16 residues. Germline V gene lookup returns CDR1 SEHNR and CDR2 FQNEAQ (reference sequence). The CDR3 DNA is TGTGCCAGCAGCTTATTCAGTGGGGAGAACAATCAGCCCCAGCATTTT. Translated, it gives CASSLFSGENNQPQHF.

The chain carries TRBV7-6 and TRBJ2-7; maybe TRBD2 (7 bases). Germline CDR1 and CDR2: SGHVS and FNYEAQ. The CDR3 has 15 residues. V lost 5 bases to trimming and J lost 7 bases, with 21 bases between them. The CDR3 sequence: CASSPGTRRGGEQYF. As DNA, the CDR3 is TGTGCCAGCAGCCCCGGGACGCGGAGGGGGGGGGAGCAGTACTTC.

This clone was picked up one time. A read error is likely, as this CDR3 ends without the conserved phenylalanine or tryptophan. CDR3 in amino acids: CASSARTWELFV. CDR3 coding DNA: TGTGCCAGCAGCGCCCGGACCTGGGAGCTGTTTGTT. The chain combines TRBV9 with TRBJ2-2; D not resolved. V gave up 3 bases and J gave up 9 bases, with 9 bases separating them. CDR3 length: 12 amino acids. Per the germline V gene, CDR1 is SGDLS and CDR2 is YYNGEE.

The V and J genes are TRBV6-5 and TRBJ1-1; no definite D call. V shed 6 bases and J shed 2 bases, with 4 bases lying between them. Germline V gives CDR1 MNHEY, CDR2 SVGAGI. The CDR3 is made up of 11 amino acids. In nucleotides, the CDR3 is TGTGCCAGCAGGACAAACACTGAAGCTTTCTTT. This gives the protein CASRTNTEAFF.

The CDR3 sequence: CASSLRTGSYNEQFF. DNA for the CDR3: TGTGCCAGCAGTTTACGGACAGGGTCTTACAATGAGCAGTTCTTC. The rearrangement uses TRBV27 and TRBJ2-1; 8 bases line up with TRBD1. The CDR3 covers 15 residues. Germline V gives CDR1 MNHEY, CDR2 SMNVEV (reference sequence). Trimming took 2 bases from V and 4 from J; bases not matched to a gene: 4.

This clone was recorded many times. The V gene is TRBV7-9, the J gene TRBJ2-1, with 9 bases fitting TRBD2. The CDR3 consists of 17 residues. V lost 5 bases to trimming and J lost 8 bases; unmatched junction nucleotides: 16. Germline V gene data show CDR1 as SEHNR and CDR2 as FQNEAQ (reference sequence). The CDR3 sequence: CASSIFTSGYRPDEQFF. CDR3 DNA sequence: TGTGCCAGCAGCATATTCACTAGCGGGTACCGGCCCGATGAGCAGTTCTTC. The variable domain in full, completed from reference TRBV7-9 and TRBJ2-1, reads DTGVSQNPRHKITKRGQNVTFRCDPISEHNRLYWYRQTLGQGPEFLTYFQNEAQLEKSRLLSDRFSAERPKGSFSTLEIQRTEQGDSAMYLCASSIFTSGYRPDEQFFGPGTRLTVL.

The sample holds a few counts of this clone. The J gene is TRBJ1-2, the V gene TRBV5-1; 7 nucleotides align to TRBD1. With V trimmed by 4 bases and J by 1 base, 7 bases remained unmatched. This CDR3 has 15 residues. Germline CDR1 is SGHRS and CDR2 is YFSETQ. CDR3 nucleotides: TGCGCCAGCAGCAACGGGACAGACTTTAACTATGGCTACACCTTC. Its translation: CASSNGTDFNYGYTF.

The chain couples TRBV3-1 (or the pseudogene TRBV3-2) to TRBJ2-7, with 7 positions matching TRBD2. Germline CDR1 LGHDT, CDR2 YNNKEL (reference sequence). The CDR3 consists of 17 residues. The trim removed 2 bases at V and 3 bases at J, leaving 13 bases unmatched. CDR3 in DNA: TGTGCCAGCAGCCAACTCGGGGGGACGGTGGTTTGCTACGAGCAGTACTTC. Amino acids: CASSQLGGTVVCYEQYF.

CDR3 loop: CASGDSGTAFYGYTF. The CDR3 coding sequence is TGTGCCAGCGGGGACTCTGGGACAGCCTTCTATGGCTACACCTTC. This chain links TRBV28 with TRBJ1-2; 7 positions match TRBD1. Germline lookup yields CDR1 MDHEN and CDR2 SYDVKM. Germline trimming cut 8 bases from V and 4 bases from J; bases unmatched to any gene: 13. The CDR3 runs to 15 residues.

This sequence joins TRBV28 and TRBJ1-2; 11 bases align to TRBD1. CDR1 and CDR2 from the germline V gene are MDHEN and SYDVKM. Trimming removed 5 bases from V and 8 bases from J; junction bases left unmatched: 10. There are 15 residues in the CDR3. The CDR3: CASSMDRGRTRGYTF. The CDR3, as DNA: TGTGCCAGCAGTATGGACAGGGGGCGGACCAGGGGCTACACCTTC.

This chain uses TRBV6-2 or TRBV6-3 with TRBJ1-6, with D unresolved. Germline V gene data show CDR1 as MNHEY and CDR2 as SVGEGT. Between the trimmed V and J ends, which lost 2 bases and 9 bases, there was a span of 5 bases. CDR3 length equals 12 residues. Here the CDR3 reads CASSYTSSPLHF. DNA for the CDR3: TGTGCCAGCAGTTACACATCTTCACCCCTCCACTTT.

A word on this clone: The same CDR3 is also encoded by other DNA sequences in this sample. The V and J genes are TRBV7-3 and TRBJ1-1; maybe TRBD1 (5 bases). V was clipped by 4 bases and J by 1 base, with 7 bases between them. Per germline, CDR1 SGHTA and CDR2 FQGTGA. CDR3 size: 13 residues. In DNA form, the CDR3 reads TGTGCCAGCAGCTCCGACAGGAACACTGAAGCTTTCTTT. It encodes CASSSDRNTEAFF.